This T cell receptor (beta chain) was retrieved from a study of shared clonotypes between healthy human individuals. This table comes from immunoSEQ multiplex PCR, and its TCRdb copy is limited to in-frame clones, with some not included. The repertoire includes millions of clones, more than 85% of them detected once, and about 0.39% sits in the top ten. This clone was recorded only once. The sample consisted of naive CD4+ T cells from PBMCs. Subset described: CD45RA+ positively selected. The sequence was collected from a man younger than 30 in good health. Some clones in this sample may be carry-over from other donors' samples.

CDR3 in amino acids: CASRLDGAGDTQYF. The CDR3 DNA is TGCGCCAGCAGGCTGGACGGGGCGGGGGATACGCAGTATTTT. The genes are TRBV5-1 and TRBJ2-3; D perhaps matches TRBD2 (6 bases). The germline V gene encodes CDR1 SGHRS and CDR2 YFSETQ. Trimming shortened V by 5 bases and J by 6 bases, and 16 bases separated the two germline ends. The CDR3 has 14 residues.